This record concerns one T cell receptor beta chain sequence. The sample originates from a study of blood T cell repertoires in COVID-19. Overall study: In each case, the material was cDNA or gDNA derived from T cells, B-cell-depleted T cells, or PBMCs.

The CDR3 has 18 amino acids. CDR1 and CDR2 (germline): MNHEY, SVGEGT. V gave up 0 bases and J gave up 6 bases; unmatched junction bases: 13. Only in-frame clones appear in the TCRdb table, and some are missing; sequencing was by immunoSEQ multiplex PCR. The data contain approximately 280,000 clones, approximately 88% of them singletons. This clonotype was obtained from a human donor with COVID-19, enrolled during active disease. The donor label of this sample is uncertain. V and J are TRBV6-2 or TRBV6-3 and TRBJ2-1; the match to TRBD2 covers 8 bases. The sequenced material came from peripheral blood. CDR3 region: CASSYSQASGSWGNEQFF. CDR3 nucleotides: TGTGCCAGCAGTTACTCCCAGGCTAGCGGGTCTTGGGGCAATGAGCAGTTCTTC.